Listed below are T cell receptor beta chains from one sample, sequenced in a study of cytomegalovirus exposure and HLA in healthy donors. Profiling relied on immunoSEQ multiplex PCR, and the TCRdb table lists in-frame clones only, not all of them. The sample gives 150,000 to 200,000 clones, around 81% of which show up once; roughly 4.5% is in the top ten. Sequencing was performed on PBMCs. Every receptor here comes from a woman aged 18 to 35 in good health and CMV-seropositive. The CDR3 runs from the conserved cysteine through the conserved F or W. The order of the fields is J gene, D gene, clone size, V gene, CDR3 protein, CDR3 DNA. The D gene is left open where the match is weak. Rows give clone size only sometimes, using once, few, many, or a class for an expanded clone.

j_gene: TRBJ2-1
d_gene: TRBD2
abundance: NA
v_gene: TRBV30
CDR3aa: CAWGGTSGVYNEQFF
CDR3nt: TGTGCCTGGGGGGGAACTAGCGGGGTCTACAATGAGCAGTTCTTC

j_gene: TRBJ2-1
d_gene: NA
abundance: NA
v_gene: TRBV11-3
CDR3aa: CASSLLSDSSYNEQFF
CDR3nt: TGTGCCAGCAGCTTACTCAGTGACAGCTCCTACAATGAGCAGTTCTTC

j_gene: TRBJ2-3
d_gene: TRBD2
abundance: NA
v_gene: TRBV5-4
CDR3aa: CASSTGGGGADTQYF
CDR3nt: TGTGCCAGCAGTACCGGGGGCGGGGGGGCGGATACGCAGTATTTT

j_gene: TRBJ2-7
d_gene: TRBD1
abundance: once
v_gene: TRBV13
CDR3aa: CASSSPGTGSHEQYF
CDR3nt: TGTGCCAGCAGCTCACCCGGGACAGGGTCCCACGAGCAGTACTTC

j_gene: TRBJ2-7
d_gene: NA
abundance: NA
v_gene: TRBV30
CDR3aa: CAWSVVGWREQYF
CDR3nt: TGTGCCTGGAGTGTAGTCGGGTGGCGCGAGCAGTACTTC

j_gene: TRBJ2-1
d_gene: NA
abundance: once
v_gene: TRBV7-2
CDR3aa: CASSLAITMTYNEQFF
CDR3nt: TGTGCCAGCAGCTTAGCGATAACAATGACCTACAATGAGCAGTTCTTC

j_gene: TRBJ1-6
d_gene: NA
abundance: NA
v_gene: TRBV30
CDR3aa: CAWSRSGSPLHF
CDR3nt: TGTGCCTGGTCAAGATCGGGTTCACCCCTCCACTTT

j_gene: TRBJ2-1
d_gene: NA
abundance: NA
v_gene: TRBV7-9
CDR3aa: CASRAGEGEQFF
CDR3nt: TGTGCCAGCAGGGCAGGGGAGGGTGAGCAGTTCTTC

j_gene: TRBJ1-5
d_gene: NA
abundance: NA
v_gene: TRBV28
CDR3aa: CASSLWAGQANQPQHF
CDR3nt: TGTGCCAGCAGTTTGTGGGCGGGGCAGGCCAATCAGCCCCAGCATTTT

j_gene: TRBJ2-3
d_gene: TRBD2
abundance: NA
v_gene: TRBV27
CDR3aa: CASKQAGGPIDTQYF
CDR3nt: TGTGCCAGCAAACAAGCGGGGGGGCCGATAGATACGCAGTATTTT

j_gene: TRBJ1-2
d_gene: NA
abundance: few
v_gene: TRBV10-2
CDR3aa: CASSENGGAHGYTF
CDR3nt: TGCGCCAGCAGTGAGAATGGAGGCGCTCATGGCTACACCTTC

j_gene: TRBJ1-5
d_gene: TRBD1
abundance: NA
v_gene: TRBV5-1
CDR3aa: CASSLDGTGDQPQHF
CDR3nt: TGCGCCAGCAGCTTGGACGGGACAGGGGATCAGCCCCAGCATTTT

j_gene: TRBJ1-6
d_gene: TRBD1
abundance: NA
v_gene: TRBV6-5
CDR3aa: CATSDRGSPLHF
CDR3nt: TGTGCCACCTCGGACAGGGGTTCACCCCTCCACTTT

j_gene: TRBJ2-1
d_gene: NA
abundance: NA
v_gene: TRBV11-2
CDR3aa: CASSLPVIPSSYNEQFF
CDR3nt: TGTGCCAGCAGCTTACCGGTTATTCCTAGCTCCTACAATGAGCAGTTCTTC

j_gene: TRBJ1-6
d_gene: NA
abundance: NA
v_gene: TRBV7-8
CDR3aa: CASSLGPQLNSPLHF
CDR3nt: TGTGCCAGCAGCTTAGGTCCACAGTTGAATTCACCCCTCCACTTT

j_gene: TRBJ2-1
d_gene: TRBD1
abundance: NA
v_gene: TRBV5-1
CDR3aa: CASSFATGANEQFF
CDR3nt: TGCGCCAGCAGCTTCGCGACAGGGGCGAATGAGCAGTTCTTC

j_gene: TRBJ2-2
d_gene: TRBD2
abundance: NA
v_gene: TRBV9
CDR3aa: CASSVGGGGTGELFF
CDR3nt: TGTGCCAGCAGCGTAGGCGGGGGGGGCACCGGGGAGCTGTTTTTT